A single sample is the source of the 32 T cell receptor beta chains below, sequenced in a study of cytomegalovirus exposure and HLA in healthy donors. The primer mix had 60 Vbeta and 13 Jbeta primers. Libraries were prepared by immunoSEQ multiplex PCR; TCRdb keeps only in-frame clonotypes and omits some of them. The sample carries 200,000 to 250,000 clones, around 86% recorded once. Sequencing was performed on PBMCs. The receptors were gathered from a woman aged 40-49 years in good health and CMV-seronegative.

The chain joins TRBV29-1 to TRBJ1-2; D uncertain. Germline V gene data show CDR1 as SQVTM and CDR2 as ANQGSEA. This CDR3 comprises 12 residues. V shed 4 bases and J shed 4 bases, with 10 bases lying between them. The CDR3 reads CSVGAGLYGYTF. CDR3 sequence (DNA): TGCAGCGTTGGGGCGGGCCTCTATGGCTACACCTTC.

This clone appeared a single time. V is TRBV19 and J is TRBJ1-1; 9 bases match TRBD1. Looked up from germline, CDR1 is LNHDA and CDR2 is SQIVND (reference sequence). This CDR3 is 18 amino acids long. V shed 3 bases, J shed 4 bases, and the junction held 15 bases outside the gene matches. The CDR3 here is CASSIPWGTGSSGTEAFF. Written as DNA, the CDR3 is TGTGCCAGTAGTATTCCCTGGGGGACAGGGTCCTCGGGCACTGAAGCTTTCTTT.

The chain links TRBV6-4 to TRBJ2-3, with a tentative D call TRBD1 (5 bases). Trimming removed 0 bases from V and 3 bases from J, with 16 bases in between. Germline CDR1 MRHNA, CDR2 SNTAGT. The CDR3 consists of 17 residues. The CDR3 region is CASSDSVGGAGTDTQYF. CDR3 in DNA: TGTGCCAGCAGTGACTCAGTGGGCGGTGCAGGGACAGATACGCAGTATTTT.

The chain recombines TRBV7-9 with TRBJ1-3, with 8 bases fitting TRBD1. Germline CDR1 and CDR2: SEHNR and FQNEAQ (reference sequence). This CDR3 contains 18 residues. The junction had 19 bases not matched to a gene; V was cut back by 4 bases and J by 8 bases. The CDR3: CASSSRTGSFRVGDTIYF. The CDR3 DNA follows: TGTGCCAGCAGCTCCCGGACAGGGAGCTTTCGGGTCGGCGACACCATATATTTT.

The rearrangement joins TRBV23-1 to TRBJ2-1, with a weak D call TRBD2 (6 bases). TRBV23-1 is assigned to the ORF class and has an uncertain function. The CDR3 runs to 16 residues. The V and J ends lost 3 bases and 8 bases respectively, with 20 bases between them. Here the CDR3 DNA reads TGCGCCAGCAGTCATAATCGGGAGTGGGTTTTAGATGAGCAGTTCTTC. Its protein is CASSHNREWVLDEQFF.

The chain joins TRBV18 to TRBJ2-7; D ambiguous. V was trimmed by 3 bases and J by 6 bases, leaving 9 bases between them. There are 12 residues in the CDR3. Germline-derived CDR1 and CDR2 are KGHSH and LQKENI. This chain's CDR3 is CASSPGSTEQYF. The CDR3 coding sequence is TGTGCCAGCTCACCTGGCTCAACCGAGCAGTACTTC.

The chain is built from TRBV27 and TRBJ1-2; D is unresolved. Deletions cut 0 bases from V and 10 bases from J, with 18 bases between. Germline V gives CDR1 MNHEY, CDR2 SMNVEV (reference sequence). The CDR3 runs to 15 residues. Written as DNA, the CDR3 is TGTGCCAGCAGTTTATCGGAGGGTCGACTGTATCCCTACACCTTC. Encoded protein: CASSLSEGRLYPYTF.

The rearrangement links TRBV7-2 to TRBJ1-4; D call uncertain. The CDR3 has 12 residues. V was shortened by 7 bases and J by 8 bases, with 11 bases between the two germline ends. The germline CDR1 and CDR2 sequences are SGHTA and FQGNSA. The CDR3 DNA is TGTGCCAGCACCCGCGGTGGAGAAAAACTGTTTTTT. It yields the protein CASTRGGEKLFF.

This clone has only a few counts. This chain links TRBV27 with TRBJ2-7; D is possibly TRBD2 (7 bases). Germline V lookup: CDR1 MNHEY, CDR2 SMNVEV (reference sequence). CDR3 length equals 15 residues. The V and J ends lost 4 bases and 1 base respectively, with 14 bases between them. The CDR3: CASSYLGRGSYEQYF. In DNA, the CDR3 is TGTGCCAGCAGTTACCTGGGGAGGGGGTCCTACGAGCAGTACTTC.

In DNA, the CDR3 is TGTGCCAGCGAGGGGGAGATCTTAAATGAAAAACTGTTTTTT. Translated, it gives CASEGEILNEKLFF. The genes are TRBV2 and TRBJ1-4; D might be TRBD1 (6 bases). Per the germline V gene, CDR1 is SNHLY and CDR2 is FYNNEI. The CDR3 runs 14 residues. Trimming took 8 bases from V and 5 from J, leaving 15 bases between them.

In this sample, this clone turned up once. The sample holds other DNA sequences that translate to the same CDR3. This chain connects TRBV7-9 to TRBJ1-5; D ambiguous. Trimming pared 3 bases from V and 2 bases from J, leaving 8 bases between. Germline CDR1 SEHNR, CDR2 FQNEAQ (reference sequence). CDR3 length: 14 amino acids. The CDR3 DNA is TGTGCCAGCAGCTTGGCCGGGGGCAATCAGCCCCAGCATTTT. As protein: CASSLAGGNQPQHF.

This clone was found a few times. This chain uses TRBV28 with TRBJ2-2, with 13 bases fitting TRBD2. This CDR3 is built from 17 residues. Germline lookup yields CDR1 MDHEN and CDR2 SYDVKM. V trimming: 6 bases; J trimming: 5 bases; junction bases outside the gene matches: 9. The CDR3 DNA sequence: TGTGCCAGCAGGAGAACTAGCGGGAGGGCGCGAACCGGGGAGCTGTTTTTT. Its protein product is CASRRTSGRARTGELFF.

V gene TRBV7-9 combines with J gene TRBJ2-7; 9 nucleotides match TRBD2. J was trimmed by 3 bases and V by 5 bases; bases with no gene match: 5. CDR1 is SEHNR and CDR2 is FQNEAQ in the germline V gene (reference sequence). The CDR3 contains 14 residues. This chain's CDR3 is CASSISGRSYEQYF. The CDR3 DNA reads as TGTGCCAGCAGCATTAGCGGGAGAAGCTACGAGCAGTACTTC.

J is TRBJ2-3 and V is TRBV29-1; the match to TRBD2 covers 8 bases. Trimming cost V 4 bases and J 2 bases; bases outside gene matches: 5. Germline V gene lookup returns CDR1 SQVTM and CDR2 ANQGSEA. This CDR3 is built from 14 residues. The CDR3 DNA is TGCAGCGTTGTACTAGCGGTATACACAGATACGCAGTATTTT. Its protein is CSVVLAVYTDTQYF.

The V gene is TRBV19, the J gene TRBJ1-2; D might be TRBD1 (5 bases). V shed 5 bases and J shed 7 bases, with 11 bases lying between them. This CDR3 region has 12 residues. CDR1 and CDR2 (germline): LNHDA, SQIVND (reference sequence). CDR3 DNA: TGTGCCAGTAGTCCCGGGGGGATTGGCTACACCTTC. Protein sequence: CASSPGGIGYTF.

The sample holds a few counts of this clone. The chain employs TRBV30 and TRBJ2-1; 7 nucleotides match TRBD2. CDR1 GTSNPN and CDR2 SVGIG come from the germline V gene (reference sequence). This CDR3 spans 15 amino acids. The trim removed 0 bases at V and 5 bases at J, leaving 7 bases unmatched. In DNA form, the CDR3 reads TGTGCCTGGAGTGTACTCGCGGGAGTAAACAATGAGCAGTTCTTC. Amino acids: CAWSVLAGVNNEQFF. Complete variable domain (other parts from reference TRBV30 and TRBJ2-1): SQTIHQWPATLVQPVGSPLSLECTVEGTSNPNLYWYRQAAGRGLQLLFYSVGIGQISSEVPQNLSASRPQDRQFILSSKKLLLSDSGFYLCAWSVLAGVNNEQFFGPGTRLTVL.

This CDR3 reads CASRMLQPTNEKLFF. CDR3 coding DNA: TGTGCCAGCAGAATGTTACAGCCAACTAATGAAAAACTGTTTTTT. This chain uses TRBV7-9 with TRBJ1-4; the D is unclear. CDR1 and CDR2 (germline): SEHNR, FQNEAQ (reference sequence). V shed 6 bases and J shed 0 bases, with 11 bases lying between them. The CDR3 sequence is 15 residues long.

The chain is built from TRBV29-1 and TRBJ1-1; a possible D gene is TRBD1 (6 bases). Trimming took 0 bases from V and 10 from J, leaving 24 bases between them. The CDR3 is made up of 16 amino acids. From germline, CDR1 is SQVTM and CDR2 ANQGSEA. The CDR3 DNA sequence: TGCAGCGTTGAAGATCCGGTAGGGTTGGAACAGGGATCAGCTTTCTTT. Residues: CSVEDPVGLEQGSAFF.

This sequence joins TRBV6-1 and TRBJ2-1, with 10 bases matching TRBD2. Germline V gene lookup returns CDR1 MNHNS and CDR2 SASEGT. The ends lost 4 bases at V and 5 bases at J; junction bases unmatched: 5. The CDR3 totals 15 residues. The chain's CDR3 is CASSGRTSGHNEQFF. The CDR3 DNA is TGTGCCAGCAGTGGACGGACTAGCGGCCACAATGAGCAGTTCTTC.

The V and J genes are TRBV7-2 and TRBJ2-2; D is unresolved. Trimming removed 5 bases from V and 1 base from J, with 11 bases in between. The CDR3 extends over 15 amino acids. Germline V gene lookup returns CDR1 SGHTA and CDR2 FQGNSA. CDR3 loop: CASSPMTGNTGELFF. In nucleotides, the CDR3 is TGTGCCAGCAGCCCCATGACTGGGAACACCGGGGAGCTGTTTTTT.

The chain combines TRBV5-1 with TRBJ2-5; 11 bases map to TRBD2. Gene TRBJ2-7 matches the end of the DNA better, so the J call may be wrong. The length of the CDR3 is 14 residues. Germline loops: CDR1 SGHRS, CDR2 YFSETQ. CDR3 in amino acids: CASSPGTSGYEQYF. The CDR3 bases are TGCGCCAGCAGCCCCGGGACTAGCGGCTACGAGCAGTACTTC.

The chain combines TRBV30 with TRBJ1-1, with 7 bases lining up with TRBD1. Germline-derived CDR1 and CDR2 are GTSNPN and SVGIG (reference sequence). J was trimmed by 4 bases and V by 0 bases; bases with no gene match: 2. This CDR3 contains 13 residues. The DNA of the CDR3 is TGTGCCTGGAGTGTTCCAGGGGGCACTGAAGCTTTCTTT. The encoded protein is CAWSVPGGTEAFF.

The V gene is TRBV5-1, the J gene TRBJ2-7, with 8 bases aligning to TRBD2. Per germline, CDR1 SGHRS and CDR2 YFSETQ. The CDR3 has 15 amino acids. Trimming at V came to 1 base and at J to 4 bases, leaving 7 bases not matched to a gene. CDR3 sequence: CASSLLSGRGYEQYF. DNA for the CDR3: TGCGCCAGCAGCTTGCTATCCGGGAGGGGATACGAGCAGTACTTC.

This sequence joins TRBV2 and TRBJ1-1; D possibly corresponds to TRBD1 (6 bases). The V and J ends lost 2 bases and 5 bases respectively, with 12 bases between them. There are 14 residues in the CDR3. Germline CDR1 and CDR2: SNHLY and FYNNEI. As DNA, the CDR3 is TGTGCCAGCAGTGAACTGGGGGCTGGGACTGAAGCTTTCTTT. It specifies CASSELGAGTEAFF.

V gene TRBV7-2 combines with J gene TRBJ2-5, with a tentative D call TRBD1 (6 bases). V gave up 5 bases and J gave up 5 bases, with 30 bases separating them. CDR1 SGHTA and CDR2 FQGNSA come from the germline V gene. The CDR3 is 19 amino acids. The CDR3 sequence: CASSRISVAPMGAGETQYF. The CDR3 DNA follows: TGTGCCAGCAGCCGGATCAGTGTAGCGCCTATGGGGGCTGGGGAGACCCAGTACTTC.

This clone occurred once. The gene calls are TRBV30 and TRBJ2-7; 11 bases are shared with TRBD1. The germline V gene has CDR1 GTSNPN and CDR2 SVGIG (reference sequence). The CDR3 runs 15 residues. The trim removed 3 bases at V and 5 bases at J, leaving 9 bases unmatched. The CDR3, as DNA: TGTGCCTGGAGCGGTAGGACAGGGGGCTTGGACGAGCAGTACTTC. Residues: CAWSGRTGGLDEQYF.

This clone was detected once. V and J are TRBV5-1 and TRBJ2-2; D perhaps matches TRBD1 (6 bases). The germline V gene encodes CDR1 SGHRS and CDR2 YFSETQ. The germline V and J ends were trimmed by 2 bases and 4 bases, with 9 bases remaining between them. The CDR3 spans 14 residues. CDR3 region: CASSFQGSTGELFF. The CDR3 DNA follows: TGCGCCAGCAGCTTCCAGGGGTCCACCGGGGAGCTGTTTTTT.

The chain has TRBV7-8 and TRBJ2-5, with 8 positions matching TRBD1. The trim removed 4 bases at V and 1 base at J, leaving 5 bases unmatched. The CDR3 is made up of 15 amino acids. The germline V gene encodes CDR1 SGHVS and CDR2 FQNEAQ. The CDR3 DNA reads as TGTGCCAGCAGCTGGGGACAGGCAGTCCAAGAGACCCAGTACTTC. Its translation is CASSWGQAVQETQYF.

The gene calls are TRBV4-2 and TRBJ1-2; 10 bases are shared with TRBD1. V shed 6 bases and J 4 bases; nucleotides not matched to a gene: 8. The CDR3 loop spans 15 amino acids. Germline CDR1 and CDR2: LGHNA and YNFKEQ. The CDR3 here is CASSHGQGVGYGYTF. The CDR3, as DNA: TGTGCCAGCAGTCATGGACAGGGGGTAGGCTATGGCTACACCTTC.

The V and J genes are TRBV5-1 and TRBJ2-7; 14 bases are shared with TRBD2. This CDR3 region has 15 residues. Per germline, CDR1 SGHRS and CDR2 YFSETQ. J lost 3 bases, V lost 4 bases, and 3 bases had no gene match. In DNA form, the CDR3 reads TGCGCCAGCAGCGTTGGACTAGCGGGAGGCTACGAGCAGTACTTC. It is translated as CASSVGLAGGYEQYF.

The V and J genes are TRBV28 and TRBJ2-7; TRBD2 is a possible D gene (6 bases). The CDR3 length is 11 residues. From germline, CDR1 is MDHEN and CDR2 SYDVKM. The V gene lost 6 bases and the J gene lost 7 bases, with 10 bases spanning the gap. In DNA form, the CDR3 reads TGTGCCAGCAGACTAGCCGGTGAGCAGTACTTC. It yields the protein CASRLAGEQYF.

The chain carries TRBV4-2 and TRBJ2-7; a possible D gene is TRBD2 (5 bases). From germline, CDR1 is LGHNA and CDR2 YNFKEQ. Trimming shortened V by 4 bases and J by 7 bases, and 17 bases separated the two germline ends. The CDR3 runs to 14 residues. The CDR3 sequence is CASSPTTNPGEQYF. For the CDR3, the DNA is TGTGCCAGCAGCCCGACTACCAACCCGGGGGAGCAGTACTTC.